The present T cell receptor beta chain was sequenced within a study of blood T cell repertoires in COVID-19. Generated by immunoSEQ multiplex PCR, the TCRdb table keeps only in-frame clones and is missing some. The sample holds about 68,000 clones, about nine tenths seen once. Of note for this clone: Compared with germline, one end of the junction differs, possibly owing to a read error.

The CDR3 extends over 14 amino acids. Germline CDR1 is SSHAT and CDR2 is FNYEAQ (reference sequence). The clonotype was recovered from a man in his fifties with active COVID-19. The sample was peripheral blood. This chain joins TRBV7-7 and TRBJ2-3; the match to TRBD2 covers 8 bases. DNA for the CDR3: TGTGCTAGCAGCCTCGGGGGGGCGGTAGATACGCAGTATTTT. Amino acids: CASSLGGAVDTQYF.